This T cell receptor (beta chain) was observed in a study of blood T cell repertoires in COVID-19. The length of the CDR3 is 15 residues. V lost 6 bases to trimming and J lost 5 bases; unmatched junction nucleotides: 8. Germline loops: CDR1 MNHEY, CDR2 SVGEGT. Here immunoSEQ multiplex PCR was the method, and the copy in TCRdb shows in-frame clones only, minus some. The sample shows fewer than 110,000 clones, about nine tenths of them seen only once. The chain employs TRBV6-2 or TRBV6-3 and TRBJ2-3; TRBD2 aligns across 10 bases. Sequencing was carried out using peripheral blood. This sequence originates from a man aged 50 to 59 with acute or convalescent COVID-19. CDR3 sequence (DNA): TGTGCCAGCAGCAGAGCGGGGGGGCCGAAAGATACGCAGTATTTT. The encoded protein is CASSRAGGPKDTQYF.